The 26 T cell receptor beta chains in this list originate from one sample, sequenced in a study of cytomegalovirus exposure and HLA in healthy donors. With 60 Vbeta and 13 Jbeta primers, the PCR was carried out. Method: immunoSEQ multiplex PCR; TCRdb's copy keeps in-frame clones and lacks some. The sample records over 150,000 clones, more than 60% being singletons. What was sequenced was PBMCs. The receptor source for this set is a male donor in good health and CMV-seronegative.

The chain uses TRBV7-9 and TRBJ1-2, with D maybe TRBD1 (5 bases). In germline, CDR1 is SEHNR, CDR2 FQNEAQ (reference sequence). The CDR3 totals 15 residues. Between the trimmed V and J ends, which lost 1 base and 7 bases, there was a span of 16 bases. CDR3 residues: CASSLETGTPTGYTF. DNA for the CDR3: TGTGCCAGCAGCTTAGAGACCGGGACTCCGACTGGCTACACCTTC.

With regard to this clone: Germline is not matched at one junction end, which may reflect a read error. This rearrangement joins TRBV5-1 to TRBJ2-1, with unresolved D. CDR1 and CDR2 from the germline V gene are SGHRS and YFSETQ. This CDR3 has 14 residues. Here the CDR3 DNA reads TGCGCCAGCAGCTTGGCCCTAGACCCAAATGAGCGGTTCTTC. This encodes CASSLALDPNERFF.

This rearrangement joins TRBV19 to TRBJ1-5; the match to TRBD1 covers 10 bases. Germline assignment: CDR1 LNHDA and CDR2 SQIVND (reference sequence). CDR3 size: 15 residues. With 6 bases clipped from V and 4 bases from J, the junction kept 6 bases outside the gene matches. This chain's CDR3 is CASRSDRGLNQPQHF. The CDR3 nucleotides are TGTGCCAGTAGAAGCGACAGGGGGCTAAATCAGCCCCAGCATTTT. Together with reference TRBV19 and TRBJ1-5, the CDR3 gives the full variable domain: DGGITQSPKYLFRKEGQNVTLSCEQNLNHDAMYWYRQDPGQGLRLIYYSQIVNDFQKGDIAEGYSVSREKKESFPLTVTSAQKNPTAFYLCASRSDRGLNQPQHFGDGTRLSIL.

This clone was seen once. V usage is TRBV27 and J usage is TRBJ2-3, with D perhaps TRBD1 (6 bases). The germline V and J ends were trimmed by 11 bases and 0 bases, with 12 bases remaining between them. The CDR3 runs 13 residues. Germline assignment: CDR1 MNHEY and CDR2 SMNVEV (reference sequence). The CDR3 reads CASLDRSTDTQYF. In nucleotides, the CDR3 is TGTGCCTCTCTGGACAGAAGCACAGATACGCAGTATTTT.

This clone was seen a single time. The chain is built from TRBV6-1 and TRBJ2-7; D unclear. Germline V gene sequence: CDR1 MNHNS, CDR2 SASEGT. This CDR3 is 11 amino acids long. Trimming took 8 bases from V and 3 from J, leaving 8 bases between them. CDR3 in DNA: TGTGCCAGCGACGGGTACTACGAGCAGTACTTC. This translates into CASDGYYEQYF.

This chain joins TRBV5-1 and TRBJ2-1; maybe TRBD2 (7 bases). Trimming shortened V by 0 bases and J by 3 bases, and 13 bases separated the two germline ends. Germline V CDR1 and CDR2: SGHRS, YFSETQ. This CDR3 contains 16 residues. This CDR3 is CASSLERGGFYNEQFF. The CDR3 DNA sequence: TGCGCCAGCAGCTTGGAGAGGGGGGGGTTCTACAATGAGCAGTTCTTC.

This clone was found once. The chain has TRBV6-1 and TRBJ2-5; 8 nucleotides line up with TRBD2. In germline, CDR1 is MNHNS, CDR2 SASEGT. Trimming removed 5 bases from V and 9 bases from J; junction bases left unmatched: 8. There are 13 residues in the CDR3. In DNA form, the CDR3 reads TGTGCCAGCAGTACGGGACTAGGTTGGGCCCAGTACTTC. It codes for CASSTGLGWAQYF.

The chain joins TRBV4-1 to TRBJ2-3; D not certain. The CDR3 totals 14 residues. With 0 bases removed from V and 0 bases from J, the gap between germline ends came to 4 bases. Germline loops: CDR1 MGHRA, CDR2 YSYEKL. CDR3 sequence reads: CASSQDTSTDTQYF. The CDR3 nucleotides are TGCGCCAGCAGCCAAGATACTAGCACAGATACGCAGTATTTT.

This chain links TRBV19 with TRBJ2-1; the match to TRBD2 covers 7 bases. The CDR3 loop spans 16 amino acids. V was clipped by 1 base and J by 7 bases; unmatched bases: 10. Germline-derived CDR1 and CDR2 are LNHDA and SQIVND (reference sequence). The CDR3 nucleotides are TGTGCCAGTAGTATAGGGCTCGCGGGAGACAATAATGAGCAGTTCTTC. It translates to CASSIGLAGDNNEQFF.

The chain is built from TRBV9 and TRBJ2-7; 7 bases map to TRBD1. Germline lookup yields CDR1 SGDLS and CDR2 YYNGEE. Trimming cost V 4 bases and J 2 bases; bases outside gene matches: 9. This CDR3 region has 15 residues. CDR3 nucleotides: TGTGCCAGCAGCCCACGACAGGGTAGAACCTACGAGCAGTACTTC. Protein sequence: CASSPRQGRTYEQYF. Complete variable domain (other parts from reference TRBV9 and TRBJ2-7): DSGVTQTPKHLITATGQRVTLRCSPRSGDLSVYWYQQSLDQGLQFLIQYYNGEERAKGNILERFSAQQFPDLHSELNLSSLELGDSALYFCASSPRQGRTYEQYFGPGTRLTVT.

This sequence joins TRBV28 and TRBJ2-1, with 11 bases lining up with TRBD1. V shed 8 bases, J shed 8 bases, and the junction held 11 bases outside the gene matches. The CDR3 covers 15 residues. CDR1 and CDR2 from the germline V gene are MDHEN and SYDVKM. The CDR3 sequence: CASSEPGQGVHEQFF. Written as DNA, the CDR3 is TGTGCCAGCTCAGAACCGGGACAGGGGGTTCATGAGCAGTTCTTC.

This clone was counted a few times. The V call is TRBV11-2, the J call TRBJ1-2; no clear D. V lost 5 bases, J lost 7 bases, and 14 bases lay in between. CDR1 SGHAT and CDR2 FQNNGV come from the germline V gene. The CDR3 has 13 residues. The CDR3, as DNA: TGTGCCAGCAGCCCCAGACCAGAGGGTGGCTACACCTTC. Protein sequence: CASSPRPEGGYTF.

This chain uses TRBV12-2 with TRBJ2-1; the table's D call, TRBD1, was not checked against the DNA. TRBV12-2 represents a pseudogene. CDR3 size: 16 residues. CDR3 nucleotides: TGTGCAAGTCGCTTAGTGGTGACAGGGGAATCGGGTGAGCAGTTCTTC. This gives the protein CASRLVVTGESGEQFF.

CDR3 amino acids: CASSLRQGYSNEQFF. DNA of the CDR3: TGTGCCAGCAGTTTAAGGCAGGGTTATAGCAATGAGCAGTTCTTC. The chain joins TRBV28 to TRBJ2-1, with D possibly matching TRBD1 (5 bases). CDR1 is MDHEN, CDR2 SYDVKM, per germline. V lost 2 bases and J lost 6, with 14 bases in between. This CDR3 region has 15 residues. The full variable domain, rest sourced from reference TRBV28 and TRBJ2-1, is DVKVTQSSRYLVKRTGEKVFLECVQDMDHENMFWYRQDPGLGLRLIYFSYDVKMKEKGDIPEGYSVSREKKERFSLILESASTNQTSMYLCASSLRQGYSNEQFFGPGTRLTVL.

This clone has just a few counts. V is TRBV14 and J is TRBJ1-6; tentative D call: TRBD1 (5 bases). Germline assignment: CDR1 SGHDN and CDR2 FVKESK. The CDR3 has 17 amino acids. Deletions cut 0 bases from V and 7 bases from J, with 16 bases between. The CDR3 DNA sequence: TGTGCCAGCAGCCAAGATCGGAAAGCAGGGATGAATTCACCCCTCCACTTT. It translates to CASSQDRKAGMNSPLHF.

This rearrangement joins TRBV7-9 to TRBJ2-7; possibly TRBD1 for D (6 bases). The CDR3 loop spans 16 amino acids. Germline-derived CDR1 and CDR2 are SEHNR and FQNEAQ (reference sequence). V lost 5 bases, J lost 3 bases, and 20 bases lay in between. CDR3 DNA sequence: TGTGCCAGCAGCGGGCGCCTACAGGGTTCGTTCTACGAGCAGTACTTC. This translates into CASSGRLQGSFYEQYF.

This chain links TRBV2 with TRBJ2-2, with no clear D. V was shortened by 6 bases and J by 1 base, with 9 bases between the two germline ends. Germline CDR1 and CDR2: SNHLY and FYNNEI. The CDR3 consists of 14 residues. CDR3 amino acids: CASRITWNTGELFF. CDR3 bases: TGTGCCAGCAGGATCACTTGGAACACCGGGGAGCTGTTTTTT.

The rearrangement links TRBV7-3 to TRBJ2-5; 8 bases are a match to TRBD2. Germline CDR1 is SGHTA and CDR2 is FQGTGA. The CDR3 extends over 15 amino acids. Unmatched junction bases numbered 8, after V lost 4 bases and J lost 4 bases. The CDR3 sequence is CASSSTSGSTETQYF. In nucleotides, the CDR3 is TGTGCCAGCAGCTCTACTAGCGGAAGCACAGAGACCCAGTACTTC.

The rearrangement joins TRBV30 to TRBJ2-7; the D gene is possibly TRBD1 (5 bases). The CDR3 loop spans 13 amino acids. Trimming stripped 4 bases from V and 0 bases from J, with 10 bases between. CDR1 and CDR2 from the germline V gene are GTSNPN and SVGIG (reference sequence). CDR3 DNA sequence: TGTGCCTGGAAGGGCAGGGTCTCCTACGAGCAGTACTTC. It is translated as CAWKGRVSYEQYF.

The chain couples TRBV4-1 to TRBJ1-2, with TRBD1 matching over 7 bases. This CDR3 contains 16 residues. The junction had 6 bases not matched to a gene; V was cut back by 0 bases and J by 2 bases. Germline CDR1 reads MGHRA; CDR2 reads YSYEKL. CDR3: CASSQERDRGNYGYTF. CDR3 DNA: TGCGCCAGCAGCCAAGAACGGGACAGAGGGAACTATGGCTACACCTTC.

This clone appeared once. V usage is TRBV28 and J usage is TRBJ2-3, with TRBD2 as a possible D gene (6 bases). This CDR3 contains 14 residues. V lost 5 bases, J lost 2 bases, and 11 bases lay in between. Germline V gives CDR1 MDHEN, CDR2 SYDVKM. This chain's CDR3 is CASSVGGNTDTQYF. CDR3 nucleotides: TGTGCCAGCAGTGTGGGGGGAAACACAGATACGCAGTATTTT.

The chain couples TRBV19 to TRBJ2-3, with 8 bases identical to TRBD2. Looked up from germline, CDR1 is LNHDA and CDR2 is SQIVND (reference sequence). The V segment lost 4 bases and the J segment 5 bases; nucleotides outside the gene matches: 5. The CDR3 loop spans 14 amino acids. The CDR3 protein is CASSRTSQVDTQYF. The CDR3 DNA reads as TGTGCCAGTAGTAGGACTAGCCAGGTAGATACGCAGTATTTT.

The V call is TRBV30, the J call TRBJ1-2; D gene ambiguous. The CDR3 length is 11 residues. Trimming took 2 bases from V and 2 from J, leaving 3 bases between them. Per germline, CDR1 GTSNPN and CDR2 SVGIG (reference sequence). The CDR3 reads CAWSSNYGYTF. CDR3 bases: TGTGCCTGGAGTAGCAACTATGGCTACACCTTC.

This clone was counted only a few times. V usage is TRBV6-1 and J usage is TRBJ2-3; TRBD2 matches at 8 bases. This CDR3 is 14 amino acids long. In germline, CDR1 is MNHNS, CDR2 SASEGT. Trimming at V came to 6 bases and at J to 5 bases, leaving 7 bases not matched to a gene. The CDR3 DNA reads as TGTGCCAGCAGACCCGGGGGGGGCGGAGATACGCAGTATTTT. It is translated as CASRPGGGGDTQYF.

The chain's CDR3 is CASSSPDRGDQPQHF. In DNA form, the CDR3 reads TGTGCCAGCAGTTCGCCCGACAGGGGTGATCAGCCCCAGCATTTT. The rearrangement links TRBV7-9 to TRBJ1-5, with TRBD1 matching over 8 bases. V lost 6 bases to trimming and J lost 5 bases; unmatched junction nucleotides: 9. The CDR3 sequence is 15 residues long. The germline CDR1 and CDR2 sequences are SEHNR and FQNEAQ (reference sequence).

V gene TRBV19 combines with J gene TRBJ2-5; D ambiguous. Matching the DNA end better, TRBJ2-7 makes the J call doubtful. The CDR3 has 12 residues. Germline V lookup: CDR1 LNHDA, CDR2 SQIVND (reference sequence). The CDR3: CASSLPVGEQYF. CDR3 coding DNA: TGTGCCAGTAGCTTACCTGTGGGCGAGCAGTACTTC.